This paragraph covers one TCR beta chain sequence. What it binds is not known. TCRdb itself ran the 5' RACE reads through MiXCR, one entry per CDR3 protein. The profile covers a few hundred thousand distinct CDR3 sequences, with more than 20% appearing a single time and around 13% taken by the ten largest. The CDR3 contains 15 residues. Germline V gene lookup returns CDR1 SGHNT and CDR2 YENEEA. V was trimmed by 5 bases and J by 7 bases, leaving 15 bases between them. The data are from a study of T-cell memory formation after mild COVID-19. Findings and limits, study-wide: CD8+ contracting clones occupied EMRA, while CD4+ ones occupied mainly CM and EM.

Specimen: PBMCs or a T cell subset sorted from them (not recorded which). This receptor was identified in an adult woman who had mild COVID-19 (a few samples of this study predate the infection). Cell type and time point are not known. The rearrangement links TRBV11-3 to TRBJ1-6, with D maybe TRBD1 (5 bases). CDR3 in DNA: TGTGCCAGCAGCCCCTCGTCGGGACCCAATTCACCCCTCCACTTT. This codes for CASSPSSGPNSPLHF.